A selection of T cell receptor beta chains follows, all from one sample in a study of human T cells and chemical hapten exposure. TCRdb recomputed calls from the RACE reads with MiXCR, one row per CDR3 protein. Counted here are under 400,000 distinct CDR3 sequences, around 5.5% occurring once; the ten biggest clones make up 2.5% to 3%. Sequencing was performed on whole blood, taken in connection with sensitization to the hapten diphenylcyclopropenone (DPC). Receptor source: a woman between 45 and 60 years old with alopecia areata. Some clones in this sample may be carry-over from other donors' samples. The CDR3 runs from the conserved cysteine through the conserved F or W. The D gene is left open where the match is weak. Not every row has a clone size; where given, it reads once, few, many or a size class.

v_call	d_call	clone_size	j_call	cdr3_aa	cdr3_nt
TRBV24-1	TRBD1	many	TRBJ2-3	CATSPGQGSTDTQYF	TGTGCCACTTCTCCGGGACAGGGGAGCACAGATACGCAGTATTTT
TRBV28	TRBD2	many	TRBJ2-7	CASSGASGRGGAYEQYF	TGTGCCAGCAGTGGTGCTAGCGGGAGGGGCGGGGCCTACGAGCAGTACTTC
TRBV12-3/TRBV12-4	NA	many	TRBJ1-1	CASSVQGTTEAFF	TGTGCCAGCAGCGTCCAAGGGACCACTGAAGCTTTCTTT
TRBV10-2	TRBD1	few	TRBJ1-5	CASSQQGGNQPQHF	TGCGCCAGCAGCCAACAGGGGGGCAATCAGCCCCAGCATTTT
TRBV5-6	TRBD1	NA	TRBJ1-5	CASSTGTGGYNQPQHF	TGTGCCAGCAGTACCGGGACAGGGGGCTACAATCAGCCCCAGCATTTT
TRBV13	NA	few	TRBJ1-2	CASSLGGRVADGYTF	TGTGCCAGCAGCCTGGGCGGCAGGGTCGCGGATGGCTACACCTTC
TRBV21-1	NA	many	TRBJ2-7	CASNSRWRADEQYF	TGTGCCAGCAACTCCCGGTGGCGGGCGGACGAGCAGTACTTC
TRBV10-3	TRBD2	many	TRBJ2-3	CAISLLAGGPDTQYF	TGTGCCATCAGTCTACTAGCGGGGGGGCCAGATACGCAGTATTTT
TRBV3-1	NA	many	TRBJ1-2	CASSQFLNDGYTF	TGTGCCAGCAGCCAATTCCTTAATGATGGCTACACCTTC
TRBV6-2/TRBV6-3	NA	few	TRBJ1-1	CASRKGHQDTEAFF	TGTGCCAGCAGAAAGGGACACCAAGACACTGAAGCTTTCTTT
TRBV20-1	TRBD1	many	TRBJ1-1	CSASNDRGIGTEAFF	TGCAGTGCTAGTAACGACAGGGGGATCGGCACTGAAGCTTTCTTT
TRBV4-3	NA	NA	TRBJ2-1	CASSQGGRGDNEQFF	TGCGCCAGCAGCCAAGGGGGGAGAGGAGACAATGAGCAGTTCTTC
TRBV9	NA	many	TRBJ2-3	CASSVGGSTDTQYF	TGTGCCAGCAGCGTAGGCGGTAGCACAGATACGCAGTATTTT
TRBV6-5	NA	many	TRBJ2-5	CASMDSSTQETQYF	TGTGCCAGCATGGACTCAAGCACCCAAGAGACCCAGTACTTC
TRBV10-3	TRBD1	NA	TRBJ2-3	CAISEQGAGGTDTQYF	TGTGCCATCAGTGAGCAGGGGGCCGGAGGCACAGATACGCAGTATTTT
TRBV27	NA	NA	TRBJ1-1	CASSSRAREAFF	TGTGCCAGCAGTTCCAGGGCGCGGGAAGCTTTCTTT
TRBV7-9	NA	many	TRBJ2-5	CASSATEGIETQYF	TGTGCCAGCAGCGCGACAGAGGGAATAGAGACCCAGTACTTC
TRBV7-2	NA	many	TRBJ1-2	CASSQWRANYGYTF	TGTGCCAGCAGCCAGTGGCGCGCTAACTATGGCTACACCTTC
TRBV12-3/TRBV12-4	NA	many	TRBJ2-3	CASSPIDRALSDTQYF	TGTGCCAGCAGTCCTATCGACAGAGCATTATCGGATACGCAGTATTTT
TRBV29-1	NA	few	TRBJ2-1	CSVAATVEQFF	TGCAGCGTTGCAGCTACGGTTGAGCAGTTCTTC
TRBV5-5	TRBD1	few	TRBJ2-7	CASSWDRGAYEQYF	TGTGCCAGCAGCTGGGACAGGGGAGCATACGAGCAGTACTTC
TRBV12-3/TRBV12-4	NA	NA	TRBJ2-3	CASSSSGTLGETQYF	TGTGCCAGCAGTTCCTCCGGGACGTTGGGTGAGACGCAGTATTTT
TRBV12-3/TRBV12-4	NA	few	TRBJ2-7	CASSFSPSEQYF	TGTGCCAGCAGTTTCAGCCCCTCCGAGCAGTACTTC
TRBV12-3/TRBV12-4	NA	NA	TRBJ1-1	CASSLPGGGTEAFF	TGTGCCAGCAGTTTGCCCGGGGGGGGGACTGAAGCTTTCTTT
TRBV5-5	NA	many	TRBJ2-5	CASSFRPGLQETQYF	TGTGCCAGCAGCTTTCGGCCAGGACTCCAAGAGACCCAGTACTTC
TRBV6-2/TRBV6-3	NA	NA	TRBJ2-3	CASTDPPRGDTQYF	TGTGCCAGCACCGACCCCCCGAGGGGAGATACGCAGTATTTT
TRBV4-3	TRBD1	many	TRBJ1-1	CASSQDGQGDTEAFF	TGCGCCAGCAGCCAAGACGGACAGGGTGACACTGAAGCTTTCTTT
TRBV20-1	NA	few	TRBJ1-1	CSARVPANTEAFF	TGCAGTGCTAGAGTCCCAGCGAACACTGAAGCTTTCTTT
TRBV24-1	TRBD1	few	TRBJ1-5	CATSDPQGGEGPQHF	TGTGCCACCAGTGATCCGCAGGGGGGTGAAGGGCCCCAGCATTTT